These 24 T cell receptor beta chains were sequenced from one sample in a study of blood T cell repertoires in COVID-19. Some clones are missing from TCRdb's copy, which holds only in-frame ones; the method was immunoSEQ multiplex PCR. The sample lists around 220,000 clones, about nine tenths seen once, with about 6% in the top ten. Sequenced: PBMCs or T cells enriched from blood (not recorded which). The receptors derive from a woman aged 25-40 years with acute COVID-19.

This CDR3 reads CASSPLGRIHTEAFF. The DNA of the CDR3 is TGTGCCAGCAGTCCACTCGGCAGGATTCACACTGAAGCTTTCTTT. V usage is TRBV27 and J usage is TRBJ1-1; D uncertain. This CDR3 has 15 amino acids. Per germline, CDR1 MNHEY and CDR2 SMNVEV (reference sequence). V gave up 5 bases and J gave up 3 bases, with 16 bases separating them.

The gene calls are TRBV7-9 and TRBJ2-5, with a tentative D call TRBD2 (5 bases). Germline V CDR1 and CDR2: SEHNR, FQNEAQ (reference sequence). The CDR3 loop spans 14 amino acids. V was clipped by 2 bases and J by 4 bases, with 11 bases between them. CDR3: CASSLSLASETQYF. The CDR3 coding sequence is TGTGCCAGCAGCTTATCGCTAGCTTCAGAGACCCAGTACTTC.

The chain links TRBV6-1 to TRBJ1-4, with D uncertain. The CDR3 is 13 residues long. Germline loops: CDR1 MNHNS, CDR2 SASEGT. The ends were cut back, 2 bases at V and 9 bases at J, with 10 bases in the middle. The CDR3: CASSEMELQKLFF. DNA for the CDR3: TGTGCCAGCAGTGAAATGGAGCTTCAAAAACTGTTTTTT.

This rearrangement joins TRBV4-2 to TRBJ1-1; the match to TRBD1 covers 9 bases. CDR3 length equals 17 residues. After removal of 1 base from V and 6 bases from J, the junction contained 12 bases not matched to a gene. The germline V gene encodes CDR1 LGHNA and CDR2 YNFKEQ. The CDR3: CASSQVGTGPSRAEAFF. CDR3 sequence (DNA): TGTGCCAGCAGCCAAGTAGGGACAGGGCCGTCCAGGGCTGAAGCTTTCTTT.

This sequence joins TRBV6-5 and TRBJ2-1; unclear D gene. The CDR3 contains 15 residues. Germline V gene data show CDR1 as MNHEY and CDR2 as SVGAGI. Between the trimmed V and J ends, which lost 7 bases and 7 bases, there was a span of 20 bases. CDR3 residues: CASTPERGIGNEQFF. Here the CDR3 DNA reads TGTGCCAGCACACCAGAGCGAGGAATTGGGAATGAGCAGTTCTTC.

The V gene is TRBV7-9, the J gene TRBJ1-2; possible D gene TRBD1, 5 bases. V gave up 3 bases and J gave up 7 bases, with 6 bases separating them. The CDR3 length is 11 residues. The germline CDR1 and CDR2 sequences are SEHNR and FQNEAQ (reference sequence). CDR3 DNA: TGTGCCAGCAGCTTGGACACTGGCTACACCTTC. Encoded protein: CASSLDTGYTF.

The CDR3 here is CASSLTGTTVYNEQFF. The CDR3 nucleotides read TGTGCCAGTAGTTTGACCGGGACTACCGTTTACAATGAGCAGTTCTTC. This chain links TRBV19 with TRBJ2-1, with TRBD2 identical over 7 bases. The CDR3 runs to 16 residues. The J segment lost 4 bases and the V segment lost 5 bases, leaving 11 bases of the junction unmatched. Germline assignment: CDR1 LNHDA and CDR2 SQIVND (reference sequence).

V usage is TRBV5-1 and J usage is TRBJ2-7; 8 bases are a match to TRBD1. CDR1 is SGHRS and CDR2 is YFSETQ in the germline V gene. This CDR3 contains 17 residues. With 0 bases clipped from V and 2 bases from J, the junction kept 10 bases outside the gene matches. The CDR3 protein is CASSLGPWAGGTYEQYF. CDR3 sequence (DNA): TGCGCCAGCAGCTTGGGTCCATGGGCAGGGGGCACCTACGAGCAGTACTTC.

The rearrangement uses TRBV19 and TRBJ2-2, with TRBD2 matching 7 bases. The CDR3 is 14 amino acids. V shed 5 bases, J shed 4 bases, and the junction held 4 bases outside the gene matches. The V gene's germline CDR1 is LNHDA and CDR2 SQIVND (reference sequence). The CDR3 loop is CASSFREVTGELFF. The CDR3 nucleotides are TGTGCCAGTAGTTTCCGGGAGGTCACCGGGGAGCTGTTTTTT.

This clone was seen once. The chain joins TRBV27 to TRBJ2-5; D is unresolved. CDR3 length: 14 residues. Germline V gene sequence: CDR1 MNHEY, CDR2 SMNVEV (reference sequence). The ends were cut back, 3 bases at V and 2 bases at J, with 10 bases in the middle. CDR3 loop: CASSLVGLQETQYF. The DNA of the CDR3 is TGTGCCAGCAGTTTGGTCGGGTTACAAGAGACCCAGTACTTC.

The V gene is TRBV2, the J gene TRBJ1-6, with D possibly TRBD1 on 6 matching bases. Germline V gives CDR1 SNHLY, CDR2 FYNNEI. The CDR3 runs 13 residues. Trimming stripped 8 bases from V and 10 bases from J, with 15 bases between. CDR3 in amino acids: CASGGAERSPLHF. DNA of the CDR3: TGTGCCAGCGGGGGGGCGGAAAGATCACCCCTCCACTTT.

The table lists this clone with a count of one. This sequence joins TRBV27 and TRBJ1-2; 8 nucleotides agree with TRBD1. Germline CDR1 MNHEY, CDR2 SMNVEV (reference sequence). The CDR3 is 13 residues long. Trimming took 6 bases from V and 7 from J; bases not matched to a gene: 7. The CDR3 DNA reads as TGTGCCAGCAGCTCAGGGGGCGCCTTTGGCTACACCTTC. Translated: CASSSGGAFGYTF.

This chain uses TRBV27 with TRBJ2-1; D possibly corresponds to TRBD2 (5 bases). V dropped 2 bases and J dropped 4 bases, with 15 bases sitting between them. Looked up from germline, CDR1 is MNHEY and CDR2 is SMNVEV (reference sequence). This CDR3 contains 16 residues. The CDR3: CASSLGLSGVYNEQFF. DNA of the CDR3: TGTGCCAGCAGTTTAGGTTTAAGCGGAGTGTACAATGAGCAGTTCTTC.

This clone was counted once. The chain is built from TRBV5-5 and TRBJ2-7; D is perhaps TRBD2 (5 bases). This CDR3 has 13 amino acids. Germline V gene data show CDR1 as SGHKS and CDR2 as YYEKEE (reference sequence). V gave up 4 bases and J gave up 0 bases, with 8 bases separating them. CDR3 protein: CASSTGSSYEQYF. In nucleotides, the CDR3 is TGTGCCAGCAGCACGGGGAGCTCCTACGAGCAGTACTTC. The full variable domain, in which reference TRBV5-5 and TRBJ2-7 provide the parts outside the CDR3, is DAGVTQSPTHLIKTRGQQVTLRCSPISGHKSVSWYQQVLGQGPQFIFQYYEKEERGRGNFPDRFSARQFPNYSSELNVNALLLGDSALYLCASSTGSSYEQYFGPGTRLTVT.

This clone was found a few times. V gene TRBV6-2 or TRBV6-3 combines with J gene TRBJ2-7; D is possibly TRBD1 (5 bases). V lost 6 bases and J lost 6, with 15 bases in between. CDR3 length: 13 residues. Germline-derived CDR1 and CDR2 are MNHEY and SVGEGT. Here the CDR3 reads CASSNEPRGEQYF. The DNA for the CDR3 is TGTGCCAGCAGCAACGAACCAAGGGGCGAGCAGTACTTC.

As DNA, the CDR3 is TGTGCCAGCAGCTTGCCGAGAACTGAAGCTTTCTTT. It encodes CASSLPRTEAFF. The chain links TRBV5-4 to TRBJ1-1; D remains unclear. The CDR3 extends over 12 amino acids. Trimming removed 1 base from V and 5 bases from J, with 6 bases in between. The V gene's germline CDR1 is SGHNT and CDR2 YYREEE (reference sequence).

V is TRBV7-8 and J is TRBJ1-2; maybe TRBD1 (6 bases). Germline loops: CDR1 SGHVS, CDR2 FQNEAQ. This CDR3 is 13 amino acids long. Trimming stripped 5 bases from V and 12 bases from J, with 19 bases between. CDR3 protein: CASSPWDQGPNTF. CDR3 in DNA: TGTGCCAGCAGCCCGTGGGACCAGGGGCCTAACACCTTC. The whole variable domain, filled in from reference TRBV7-8 and TRBJ1-2, reads GAGVSQSPRYKVAKRGQDVALRCDPISGHVSLFWYQQALGQGPEFLTYFQNEAQLDKSGLPSDRFFAERPEGSVSTLKIQRTQQEDSAVYLCASSPWDQGPNTFGSGTRLTVV.

This clone was seen only once. The rearrangement joins TRBV28 to TRBJ1-2, with TRBD1 as a possible D gene (5 bases). The length of the CDR3 is 12 residues. Germline-derived CDR1 and CDR2 are MDHEN and SYDVKM. V was pared by 8 bases and J by 6 bases, with 13 bases between. CDR3 sequence reads: CASSEEGDGYTF. The CDR3, as DNA: TGTGCCAGCTCCGAAGAAGGGGATGGCTACACCTTC.

V and J are TRBV3-1 (or the pseudogene TRBV3-2) and TRBJ1-2; possible D gene TRBD1, 6 bases. Germline V gives CDR1 LGHDT, CDR2 YNNKEL (reference sequence). V was clipped by 5 bases and J by 4 bases, with 20 bases between them. CDR3 length: 16 amino acids. CDR3 DNA sequence: TGTGCCAGCAGCGTCCGAAGGACAGAAGCGATCTATGGCTACACCTTC. Amino acids: CASSVRRTEAIYGYTF.

J is TRBJ1-6 and V is TRBV3-1 (or the pseudogene TRBV3-2); D is possibly TRBD1 (5 bases). Per germline, CDR1 LGHDT and CDR2 YNNKEL (reference sequence). The CDR3 contains 14 residues. Trimming removed 0 bases from V and 7 bases from J, with 7 bases in between. The CDR3 nucleotides are TGTGCCAGCAGCCAAGACAGGGTCAATTCACCCCTCCACTTT. It encodes CASSQDRVNSPLHF.

The chain recombines TRBV4-2 with TRBJ2-6, with a tentative D call TRBD2 (6 bases). V lost 0 bases and J lost 4, with 16 bases in between. Germline CDR1 and CDR2: LGHNA and YNFKEQ. The CDR3 extends over 18 amino acids. The CDR3 sequence is CASSQDHLGLAGANVLTF. In DNA, the CDR3 is TGTGCCAGCAGCCAAGATCACCTGGGACTGGCGGGGGCCAACGTCCTGACTTTC.

V usage is TRBV6-5 and J usage is TRBJ2-7; 8 bases match TRBD1. The CDR3 has 14 amino acids. CDR1 is MNHEY, CDR2 SVGAGI, per germline. Trimming at V came to 6 bases and at J to 6 bases, leaving 10 bases not matched to a gene. Here the CDR3 reads CASRRTGSAREQYF. The CDR3 DNA sequence: TGTGCCAGCAGGAGGACAGGGAGTGCGCGCGAGCAGTACTTC.

The chain employs TRBV9 and TRBJ2-5, with D possibly TRBD2 on 5 matching bases. With 0 bases removed from V and 5 bases from J, the gap between germline ends came to 11 bases. Germline values: CDR1 SGDLS, CDR2 YYNGEE. This CDR3 is 14 amino acids long. CDR3 residues: CASSVGLAPETQYF. CDR3 coding DNA: TGTGCCAGCAGCGTAGGGCTAGCCCCTGAGACCCAGTACTTC.

The chain has TRBV18 and TRBJ1-3, with TRBD1 matching 11 bases. Germline CDR1 is KGHSH and CDR2 is LQKENI. The CDR3 consists of 18 residues. V was pared by 1 base and J by 0 bases, with 5 bases of the junction left unmatched. The CDR3 nucleotides are TGTGCCAGCTCACCACTGCCCGGGACAGGGGGCTCTGGAAACACCATATATTTT. It yields the protein CASSPLPGTGGSGNTIYF.